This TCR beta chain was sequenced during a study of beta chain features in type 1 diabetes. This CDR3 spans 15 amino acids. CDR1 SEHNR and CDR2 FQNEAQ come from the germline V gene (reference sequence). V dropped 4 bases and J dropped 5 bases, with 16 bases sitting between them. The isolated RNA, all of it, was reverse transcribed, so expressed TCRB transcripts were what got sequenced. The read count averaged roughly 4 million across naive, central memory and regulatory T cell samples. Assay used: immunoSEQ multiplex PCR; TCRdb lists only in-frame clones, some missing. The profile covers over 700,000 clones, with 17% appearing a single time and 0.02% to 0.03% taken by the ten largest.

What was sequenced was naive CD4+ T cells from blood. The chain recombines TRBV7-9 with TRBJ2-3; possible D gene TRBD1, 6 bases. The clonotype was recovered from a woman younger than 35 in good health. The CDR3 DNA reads TGTGCCAGCAGCTATAACAGGGTCCTTGGAGATACGCAGTATTTT. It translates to CASSYNRVLGDTQYF.